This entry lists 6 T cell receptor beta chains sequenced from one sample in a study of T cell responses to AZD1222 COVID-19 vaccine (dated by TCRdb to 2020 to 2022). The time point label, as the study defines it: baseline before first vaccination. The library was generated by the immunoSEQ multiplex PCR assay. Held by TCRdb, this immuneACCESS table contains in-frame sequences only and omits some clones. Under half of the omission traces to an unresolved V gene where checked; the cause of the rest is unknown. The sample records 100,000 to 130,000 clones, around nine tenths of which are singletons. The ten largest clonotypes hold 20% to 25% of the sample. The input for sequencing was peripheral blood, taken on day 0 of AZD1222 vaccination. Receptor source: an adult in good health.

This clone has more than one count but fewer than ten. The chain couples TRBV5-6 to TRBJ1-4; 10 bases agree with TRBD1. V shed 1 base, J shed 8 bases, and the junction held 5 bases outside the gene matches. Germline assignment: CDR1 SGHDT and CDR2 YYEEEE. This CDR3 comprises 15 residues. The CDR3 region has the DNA TGTGCCAGCAGCTTGAGGGACAGGGGTCACGAAAAACTGTTTTTT. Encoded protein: CASSLRDRGHEKLFF.

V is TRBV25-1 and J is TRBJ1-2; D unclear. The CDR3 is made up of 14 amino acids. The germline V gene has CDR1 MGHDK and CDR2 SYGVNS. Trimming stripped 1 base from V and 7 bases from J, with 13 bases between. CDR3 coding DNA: TGTGCCAGCAGTGAATTTGGATTACCGAGTGGCTACACCTTC. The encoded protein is CASSEFGLPSGYTF.

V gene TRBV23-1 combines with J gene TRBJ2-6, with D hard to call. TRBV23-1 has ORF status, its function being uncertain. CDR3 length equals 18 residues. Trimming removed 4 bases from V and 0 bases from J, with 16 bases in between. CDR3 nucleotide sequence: TGCGCCAGCAGTCGGACGCCAGCAACGCTCTCTGGGGCCAACGTCCTGACTTTC. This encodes CASSRTPATLSGANVLTF.

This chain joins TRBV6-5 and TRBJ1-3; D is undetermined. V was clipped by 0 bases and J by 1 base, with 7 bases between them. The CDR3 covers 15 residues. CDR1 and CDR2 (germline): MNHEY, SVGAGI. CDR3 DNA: TGTGCCAGCAGTTACTCGACGGTTTCTGGAAACACCATATATTTT. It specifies CASSYSTVSGNTIYF.

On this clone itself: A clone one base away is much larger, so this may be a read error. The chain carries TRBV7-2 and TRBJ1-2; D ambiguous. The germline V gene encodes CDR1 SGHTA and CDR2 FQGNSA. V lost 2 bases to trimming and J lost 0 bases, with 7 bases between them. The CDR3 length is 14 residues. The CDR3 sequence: CASSLMAANYGYTF. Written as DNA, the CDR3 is TGTGCCAGCAGCTTAATGGCAGCTAACTATGGCTACACCTTC.

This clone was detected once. The DNA for the CDR3 is TGTGCCAGCAGTGAATACTGGAGGGGCGGCTACGAGCAGTACTTC. This sequence encodes CASSEYWRGGYEQYF. The chain joins TRBV6-1 to TRBJ2-7; a possible D gene is TRBD2 (6 bases). Germline CDR1 is MNHNS and CDR2 is SASEGT. This CDR3 comprises 15 residues. The V end lost 2 bases, the J end lost 3 bases, and 14 bases lay between the germline ends.